Detailed here is one T cell receptor (beta chain). Germline V gene data show CDR1 as KGHSH and CDR2 as LQKENI. This CDR3 region has 14 residues. V gave up 0 bases and J gave up 7 bases, with 9 bases separating them. The source of the sample is a study of blood T cell repertoires in COVID-19. About the study: The United States, Italy and Spain supplied acute and convalescent COVID-19 samples. From T cells, B-cell-depleted T cells, or PBMCs came the material, which was cDNA or gDNA.

Original analysis: Amplified reference gene primers provided the basis for estimating nucleated cell counts. Clones were sequenced by immunoSEQ multiplex PCR, and TCRdb holds only the in-frame ones, with some missing. For V, J and clone size, that table is used; D and trimming come from the DNA. This repertoire shows roughly 40,000 clones, more than 65% found once; its top ten account for roughly a quarter. This TCR derives from a man aged 80 or over with acute or convalescent COVID-19. Source material: peripheral blood. The V call is TRBV18, the J call TRBJ2-2; TRBD2 is a possible D gene (5 bases). CDR3 bases: TGTGCCAGCTCACCACCGAGGGTTTACGGGGAGCTGTTTTTT. Its translation is CASSPPRVYGELFF.